The present TCR beta chain was sequenced within a study of cytomegalovirus exposure and HLA in healthy donors. Study-wide background: As an earlier analysis found, around 200 million T cells yielded 95 million to 130 million unique TCR beta sequences.

CDR1 is LNHDA and CDR2 is SQIVND in the germline V gene (reference sequence). The CDR3 is 16 residues long. V shed 6 bases, J shed 5 bases, and the junction held 10 bases outside the gene matches. The study, taken as a whole, reports: In an earlier analysis, most TCR beta V segments were productive about 90% or about 30% of the time. Most likely, a cluster of highly shared sequence variants arose as a sequencing artifact.

Primers included in the PCR were 60 Vbeta and 13 Jbeta primers. The data were produced by immunoSEQ multiplex PCR, yet TCRdb's version contains in-frame clones alone and is incomplete. The repertoire holds about 110,000 clones, with over 60% as singletons. With respect to this clone: Its antigen is unknown.

What was sequenced was PBMCs. The rearrangement links TRBV19 to TRBJ2-1; TRBD2 matches 10 bases. This receptor was taken from a female donor in good health and CMV-seropositive. CDR3 region: CASRAWSSGGHNEQFF. The CDR3 bases are TGTGCCAGTAGAGCATGGTCTAGCGGGGGACACAATGAGCAGTTCTTC.